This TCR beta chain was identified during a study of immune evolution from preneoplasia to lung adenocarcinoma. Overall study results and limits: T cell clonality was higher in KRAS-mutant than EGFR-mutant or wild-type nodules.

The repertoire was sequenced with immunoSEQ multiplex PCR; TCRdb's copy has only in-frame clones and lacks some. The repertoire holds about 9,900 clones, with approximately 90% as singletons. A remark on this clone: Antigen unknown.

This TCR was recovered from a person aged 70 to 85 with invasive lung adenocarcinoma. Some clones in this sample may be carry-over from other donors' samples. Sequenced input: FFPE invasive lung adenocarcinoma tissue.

CDR3 DNA sequence: TGTGCCAGCACCACTAACTTATGGACCGGGGAGCTGTTTTTT. It yields the protein CASTTNLWTGELFF. The V call is TRBV7-8, the J call TRBJ2-2; D uncertain. The V gene's germline CDR1 is SGHVS and CDR2 FQNEAQ. Trimming removed 7 bases from V and 5 bases from J, with 14 bases in between. This CDR3 is built from 14 residues.